This TCR beta chain was profiled in a study of T-cell reconstitution after alpha-beta-depleted transplantation in children. General study results and limits: T-cell numbers and diversity one year post-transplant derived largely from freshly generated T cells. After transplant, high TCRbeta diversity at day 60 in some patients arose from surviving recipient T cells and thymic progenitors. In patients about two months after transplant, alpha-beta T cells reportedly arose from several hundred expanded graft clones.

This clonotype qualifies as medium-sized. Antigen unknown. This CDR3 has 20 amino acids. Germline V gene lookup returns CDR1 MGHRA and CDR2 YSYEKL. V shed 4 bases, J shed 7 bases, and the junction held 19 bases outside the gene matches. The TCRbeta library was prepared with unique molecular identifiers. MiXCR, run by TCRdb on the PCR reads, gives a single entry per CDR3 protein. The sample holds approximately 32,000 distinct CDR3 sequences, under 7.5% seen once. This clonotype was sampled from a child less than two years old who had a stem cell transplant for acute myeloid leukemia, so the T cells may come from the graft donor. The input for sequencing was peripheral blood, taken 60 days after TCRalphabeta/CD19-depleted stem cell transplant. The chain joins TRBV4-1 to TRBJ2-1; 13 bases align to TRBD2. This CDR3 reads CASSPIPGLAGRGLGNEQFF. The CDR3 region has the DNA TGCGCCAGCAGCCCCATACCGGGACTAGCGGGGAGGGGGCTAGGGAATGAGCAGTTCTTC.